Listed below are T cell receptor beta chains from one sample, sequenced in a study of T cells after yellow fever vaccination. TCRdb recomputed calls from the 5' RACE reads with MiXCR, one row per CDR3 protein. Of hundreds of thousands of distinct CDR3 sequences listed, approximately 13% are singletons. Here the sequenced sample was PBMCs, taken on the day of the yellow fever booster vaccination. Receptors originate from a man aged 25-40 years who received the YFV17D yellow fever vaccine. Each CDR3 is given without its conserved first and last residue. D genes are given only for firm matches. Size values are once, few and many counts, or a class for expanded clones, and some rows have none.

clone_size,j_call,d_call,v_call,cdr3_aa
many,TRBJ2-3,.,TRBV5-1,ASSFDPGTDTQY
few,TRBJ2-3,.,TRBV20-1,SARVDPGTSTDTQY
few,TRBJ2-3,.,TRBV10-3,AISRTLGGADTQY
many,TRBJ2-7,.,TRBV7-2,ASSLVVPPRAGEQY
few,TRBJ2-7,.,TRBV20-1,SAARNPYEQY
once,TRBJ2-1,.,TRBV24-1,ATSDIGGDEQF
many,TRBJ2-6,.,TRBV3-1,ASTGTYSGANVLT
.,TRBJ2-3,.,TRBV7-2,ASSLGGWDTDTQY
few,TRBJ2-7,.,TRBV7-9,ASSGPGEQY
few,TRBJ2-4,.,TRBV7-9,ASSYTRDSNIQY
.,TRBJ1-1,.,TRBV24-1,ATSSDTGTEAF
.,TRBJ1-5,.,TRBV15,ATSRVFYSNQPQH
.,TRBJ2-2,TRBD2,TRBV30,ASGTRSGRAESGELF
few,TRBJ1-2,.,TRBV28,ASTSSDYGYT
few,TRBJ2-4,TRBD2,TRBV7-6,ASSTTSGLAKNIQY
.,TRBJ2-1,TRBD2,TRBV7-8,ASSNTGTRALNEQF
.,TRBJ2-7,.,TRBV28,ASSLSGASEQY
.,TRBJ2-6,TRBD2,TRBV20-1,SARPSGSPGANVLT
.,TRBJ2-3,TRBD1,TRBV20-1,STRATGGRTDTQY
many,TRBJ1-1,TRBD1,TRBV12-3/TRBV12-4,ASSADRASEAF
few,TRBJ1-2,.,TRBV19,ASTQSDYGYT
few,TRBJ2-1,.,TRBV20-1,SARGVSVEQF
.,TRBJ1-2,.,TRBV15,ATSRVWQSYGYT